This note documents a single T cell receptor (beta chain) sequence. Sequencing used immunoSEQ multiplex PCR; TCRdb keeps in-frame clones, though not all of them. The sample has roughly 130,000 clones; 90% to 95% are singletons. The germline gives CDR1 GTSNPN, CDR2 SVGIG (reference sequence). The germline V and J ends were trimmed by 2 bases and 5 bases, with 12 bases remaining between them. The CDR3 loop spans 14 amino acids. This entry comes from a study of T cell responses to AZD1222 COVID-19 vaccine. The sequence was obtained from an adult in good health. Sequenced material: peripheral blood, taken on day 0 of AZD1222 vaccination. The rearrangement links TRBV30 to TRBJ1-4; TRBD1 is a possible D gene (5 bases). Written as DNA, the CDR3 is TGTGCCTGGAGTCTTGGGGCAGTCAATGAAAAACTGTTTTTT. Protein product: CAWSLGAVNEKLFF. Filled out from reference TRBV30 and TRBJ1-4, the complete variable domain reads SQTIHQWPATLVQPVGSPLSLECTVEGTSNPNLYWYRQAAGRGLQLLFYSVGIGQISSEVPQNLSASRPQDRQFILSSKKLLLSDSGFYLCAWSLGAVNEKLFFGSGTQLSVL.